These 18 T cell receptor beta chains were sequenced from one sample in a study of OX40 agonist ivuxolimab in advanced cancers. Clones were sequenced by immunoSEQ multiplex PCR, and TCRdb holds only the in-frame ones, with some missing. Of about 79,000 clones in the sample, about 85% were seen once. Here the sequenced sample was CD4+ or CD8+ T cells sorted from blood, taken in a trial of the OX40 agonist ivuxolimab. These TCRs come from an adult with an advanced solid tumor such as melanoma, head and neck, liver or kidney cancer.

As DNA, the CDR3 is TGTGCCAGCAGCTTGGGTTGGGGGGTAGATGGCTACACCTTC. Its protein is CASSLGWGVDGYTF. The J gene is TRBJ1-2, the V gene TRBV5-4; a weak D match, TRBD1 (5 bases). V was clipped by 0 bases and J by 6 bases, with 12 bases between them. There are 14 residues in the CDR3. Germline CDR1 and CDR2: SGHNT and YYREEE (reference sequence).

With respect to this clone: Other DNA variants within this sample encode the same CDR3. The chain links TRBV5-1 to TRBJ2-3; D perhaps matches TRBD1 (6 bases). Germline values: CDR1 SGHRS, CDR2 YFSETQ. The CDR3 runs to 14 residues. V was clipped by 0 bases and J by 1 base, with 6 bases between them. The CDR3 nucleotides are TGCGCCAGCAGCTTGGGGACAGGCACAGATACGCAGTATTTT. It yields the protein CASSLGTGTDTQYF.

This chain links TRBV6-5 with TRBJ1-2; TRBD1 is a possible D gene (6 bases). Germline assignment: CDR1 MNHEY and CDR2 SVGAGI. V was pared by 8 bases and J by 8 bases, with 9 bases between. The CDR3 has 10 amino acids. CDR3: CASYRAGYTF. The CDR3 DNA reads as TGTGCCAGCTACAGGGCAGGCTACACCTTC.

The chain has TRBV7-9 and TRBJ2-5, with 7 nucleotides matching TRBD2. Germline V CDR1 and CDR2: SEHNR, FQNEAQ (reference sequence). The ends lost 3 bases at V and 4 bases at J; junction bases unmatched: 5. The CDR3 loop spans 14 amino acids. CDR3 in amino acids: CASSFFPGGETQYF. In DNA, the CDR3 is TGTGCCAGCAGCTTCTTTCCGGGAGGAGAGACCCAGTACTTC.

The rearrangement joins TRBV5-4 to TRBJ2-3; D gene uncertain. V was clipped by 0 bases and J by 2 bases, with 4 bases between them. Looked up from germline, CDR1 is SGHNT and CDR2 is YYREEE (reference sequence). The CDR3 runs to 13 residues. In DNA form, the CDR3 reads TGTGCCAGCAGCTTGGACAACACAGATACGCAGTATTTT. Its protein is CASSLDNTDTQYF.

The rearrangement joins TRBV7-3 to TRBJ2-2; no clear D. The V gene's germline CDR1 is SGHTA and CDR2 FQGTGA. Trimming pared 5 bases from V and 1 base from J, leaving 14 bases between. This CDR3 spans 16 amino acids. The CDR3: CASSRTHPGNTGELFF. CDR3 DNA: TGTGCCAGCAGCCGTACACACCCGGGGAACACCGGGGAGCTGTTTTTT. Based on the CDR3 plus reference TRBV7-3 and TRBJ2-2, the full variable domain is GAGVSQTPSNKVTEKGKYVELRCDPISGHTALYWYRQSLGQGPEFLIYFQGTGAADDSGLPNDRFFAVRPEGSVSTLKIQRTERGDSAVYLCASSRTHPGNTGELFFGEGSRLTVL.

This clone was seen once. The chain couples TRBV19 to TRBJ2-2, with TRBD1 identical over 7 bases. Per germline, CDR1 LNHDA and CDR2 SQIVND (reference sequence). CDR3 length equals 15 residues. V trimming: 5 bases; J trimming: 8 bases; junction bases outside the gene matches: 11. The CDR3 DNA reads TGTGCCAGTAGTCACAGGACAGGACGGGCAGGGGAGCTGTTTTTT. Translated: CASSHRTGRAGELFF.

V usage is TRBV7-3 and J usage is TRBJ2-1; 7 bases are shared with TRBD1. V lost 5 bases to trimming and J lost 8 bases; unmatched junction nucleotides: 9. Germline assignment: CDR1 SGHTA and CDR2 FQGTGA. The CDR3 has 14 amino acids. CDR3 sequence: CASSPGTAGDEQFF. CDR3 DNA sequence: TGTGCCAGCAGCCCTGGGACAGCAGGGGATGAGCAGTTCTTC.

The J gene is TRBJ2-5, the V gene TRBV11-1; D is possibly TRBD1 or TRBD2 (5 bases each). Per the germline V gene, CDR1 is SGHAT and CDR2 is FQDESV (reference sequence). The CDR3 sequence is 16 residues long. Trimming shortened V by 4 bases and J by 5 bases, and 20 bases separated the two germline ends. The CDR3 protein is CASSSAARGVVETQYF. The CDR3 coding sequence is TGTGCCAGCAGCTCAGCGGCGAGAGGGGTAGTCGAGACCCAGTACTTC.

This clone has a count of ten or more. The J gene is TRBJ2-7, the V gene TRBV28; no reliable D call. Trimming took off 5 bases at V and 4 bases at J, with 9 bases between the two ends. This CDR3 contains 12 residues. From germline, CDR1 is MDHEN and CDR2 SYDVKM. This chain's CDR3 is CASSATVYEQYF. CDR3 bases: TGTGCCAGCAGTGCCACAGTGTACGAGCAGTACTTC.

This clone was counted a few times. V and J are TRBV28 and TRBJ2-7; 12 bases align to TRBD2. The ends lost 9 bases at V and 1 base at J; junction bases unmatched: 1. The CDR3 covers 13 residues. Germline-derived CDR1 and CDR2 are MDHEN and SYDVKM. CDR3 protein: CASTSGRSYEQYF. Here the CDR3 DNA reads TGTGCCAGTACTAGCGGGAGGTCCTACGAGCAGTACTTC.

The chain combines TRBV28 with TRBJ2-7; D possibly corresponds to TRBD1 (5 bases). This CDR3 contains 15 residues. The germline V gene encodes CDR1 MDHEN and CDR2 SYDVKM. The ends were cut back, 3 bases at V and 0 bases at J, with 12 bases in the middle. This chain's CDR3 is CASSLLQGFSYEQYF. Here the CDR3 DNA reads TGTGCCAGCAGTTTGTTGCAGGGCTTCTCCTACGAGCAGTACTTC.

V is TRBV4-2 and J is TRBJ2-7, with 7 bases lining up with TRBD2. After removal of 0 bases from V and 0 bases from J, the junction contained 2 bases not matched to a gene. CDR3 length equals 15 residues. Germline V gene sequence: CDR1 LGHNA, CDR2 YNFKEQ. For the CDR3, the DNA is TGTGCCAGCAGCCAAGATGGGGGGGGCTCCTACGAGCAGTACTTC. Translated: CASSQDGGGSYEQYF.

The chain joins TRBV10-2 to TRBJ1-2; no definite D call. The CDR3 is 13 amino acids. Trimming cost V 6 bases and J 4 bases, with 12 bases left between them. The germline V gene encodes CDR1 WSHSY and CDR2 SAAADI. CDR3 DNA sequence: TGCGCCAGCAGGTTCAAGGGCGGCTATGGCTACACCTTC. Residues: CASRFKGGYGYTF.

This chain links TRBV28 with TRBJ2-7; D is unclear. V lost 2 bases, J lost 1 base, and 9 bases lay in between. CDR1 and CDR2 (germline): MDHEN, SYDVKM. The CDR3 loop spans 14 amino acids. CDR3 coding DNA: TGTGCCAGCAGTTTACTGGGTGGGTCCTACGAGCAGTACTTC. Amino acid sequence: CASSLLGGSYEQYF.

The chain employs TRBV7-6 and TRBJ1-4; 8 positions match TRBD1. The CDR3 runs 14 residues. Looked up from germline, CDR1 is SGHVS and CDR2 is FNYEAQ. V lost 3 bases and J lost 8; bases outside the gene matches: 5. The CDR3 DNA sequence: TGTGCCAGCAGCTTGGGACAGGCAAAAGAAAAACTGTTTTTT. Protein: CASSLGQAKEKLFF.

V gene TRBV6-6 combines with J gene TRBJ2-7; 11 bases align to TRBD2. The length of the CDR3 is 14 residues. Germline values: CDR1 MNHNY, CDR2 SVGAGI (reference sequence). With 5 bases clipped from V and 2 bases from J, the junction kept 2 bases outside the gene matches. The CDR3 DNA sequence: TGTGCCAGCAGTGGACTAGCGGGCCCCTACGAGCAGTACTTC. Residues: CASSGLAGPYEQYF.

The chain joins TRBV28 to TRBJ2-4; D unclear. This CDR3 spans 16 amino acids. In germline, CDR1 is MDHEN, CDR2 SYDVKM. The V and J ends lost 2 bases and 0 bases respectively, with 11 bases between them. The CDR3: CASSLVGSLAKNIQYF. In nucleotides, the CDR3 is TGTGCCAGCAGTTTAGTGGGCAGTTTAGCCAAAAACATTCAGTACTTC.